One sample yielded the 8 T cell receptor beta chains listed below, sequenced in a study of breast tumors, draining lymph nodes, adjacent tissues. Samples came from axillary lymph nodes draining the breast cancer. A single record per CDR3 protein comes from TCRdb applying MiXCR to the multiplex PCR reads. The table lists 200,000 to 250,000 distinct CDR3 sequences, 34% of them singletons, with under 4.5% in the top ten. Material for sequencing was axillary lymph node tissue. Every receptor here comes from a female donor with breast cancer. Some clones in this sample may be carry-over from other donors' samples.

The sample holds many counts of this clonotype. In nucleotides, the CDR3 is TGTGCCAGCAGCCAGGGGACAGGGTTCGGCGAGCAGTACTTC. This encodes CASSQGTGFGEQYF. The chain has TRBV13 and TRBJ2-7; 9 bases fit TRBD1. The CDR3 runs to 14 residues. After removal of 5 bases from V and 6 bases from J, the junction contained 8 bases not matched to a gene. The germline V gene has CDR1 PRHDT and CDR2 FYEKMQ (reference sequence).

The chain joins TRBV7-2 to TRBJ1-5, with D maybe TRBD1 (5 bases). Germline V CDR1 and CDR2: SGHTA, FQGNSA. V was trimmed by 5 bases and J by 7 bases, leaving 18 bases between them. This CDR3 has 15 residues. The CDR3 region is CASSPSWGGYQPQHF. The CDR3 nucleotides read TGTGCCAGCAGCCCTTCCTGGGGGGGGTACCAGCCCCAGCATTTT.

This clonotype was recorded at least ten times. The CDR3 nucleotides are TGTGCTAGTGGTGCCCAAGAGACCCAGTACTTC. Protein product: CASGAQETQYF. The chain couples TRBV12-5 to TRBJ2-5; D remains unclear. Germline CDR1 and CDR2: LGHNT and FRNRAP. The V end lost 5 bases, the J end lost 1 base, and 2 bases lay between the germline ends. The CDR3 spans 11 residues.

This clonotype has ten or more counts. The chain couples TRBV6-5 to TRBJ2-7; D is uncertain. This CDR3 is built from 12 residues. V was trimmed by 6 bases and J by 2 bases, leaving 8 bases between them. Per the germline V gene, CDR1 is MNHEY and CDR2 is SVGAGI. This CDR3 reads CASREGAYEQYF. Written as DNA, the CDR3 is TGTGCCAGCAGAGAAGGAGCCTACGAGCAGTACTTC.

The CDR3: CASSRVAGELFQETQYF. The CDR3 nucleotides are TGTGCCAGCAGTCGAGTGGCCGGGGAGCTGTTTCAAGAGACCCAGTACTTC. This sequence joins TRBV12-3 or TRBV12-4 and TRBJ2-5; a possible D gene is TRBD2 (5 bases). The CDR3 loop spans 17 amino acids. V lost 5 bases, J lost 2 bases, and 21 bases lay in between.

This clonotype was seen a handful of times. The junction and the germline gene differ at one end; a read error may be behind it. This rearrangement joins TRBV6-5 to TRBJ1-2; TRBD1 agrees at 9 bases. The CDR3 consists of 18 residues. The germline CDR1 and CDR2 sequences are MNHEY and SVGAGI. The CDR3 is CASSHSSRPGQGTYGYTF. The CDR3 DNA follows: TGTGCCAGCAGTCACTCCTCCAGACCGGGACAGGGAACCTATGGCTACACCTTC.

This clonotype was observed at least ten times. The V call is TRBV20-1, the J call TRBJ2-3; maybe TRBD2 (6 bases). From germline, CDR1 is DFQATT and CDR2 SNEGSKA (reference sequence). CDR3 length: 15 amino acids. Trimming removed 1 base at V and 1 base at J, with 12 bases between. The CDR3 DNA is TGCAGTGCTAGAGGAGGATGGGGGGGCACAGATACGCAGTATTTT. This encodes CSARGGWGGTDTQYF.

This clonotype appeared a few times. The gene calls are TRBV6-1 and TRBJ1-5; tentative D call: TRBD1 (6 bases). Germline V gives CDR1 MNHNS, CDR2 SASEGT. Trimming took 4 bases from V and 6 from J, leaving 19 bases between them. This CDR3 spans 16 amino acids. For the CDR3, the DNA is TGTGCCAGCAGTGCACAGGGACTACCGGGCACTCAGCCCCAGCATTTT. This sequence encodes CASSAQGLPGTQPQHF.